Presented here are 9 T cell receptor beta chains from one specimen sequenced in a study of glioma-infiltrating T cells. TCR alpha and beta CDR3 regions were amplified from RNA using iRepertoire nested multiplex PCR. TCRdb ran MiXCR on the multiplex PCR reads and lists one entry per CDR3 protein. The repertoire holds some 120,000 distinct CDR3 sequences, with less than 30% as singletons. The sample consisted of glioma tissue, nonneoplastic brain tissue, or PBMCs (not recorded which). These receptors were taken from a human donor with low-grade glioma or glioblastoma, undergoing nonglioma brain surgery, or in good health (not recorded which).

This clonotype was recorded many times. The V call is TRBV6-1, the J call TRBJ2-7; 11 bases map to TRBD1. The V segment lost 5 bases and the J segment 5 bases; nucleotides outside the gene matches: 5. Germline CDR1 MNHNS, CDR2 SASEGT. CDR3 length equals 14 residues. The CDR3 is CASSQPGQGDEQYF. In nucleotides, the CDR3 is TGTGCCAGCAGTCAACCGGGACAGGGGGACGAGCAGTACTTC.

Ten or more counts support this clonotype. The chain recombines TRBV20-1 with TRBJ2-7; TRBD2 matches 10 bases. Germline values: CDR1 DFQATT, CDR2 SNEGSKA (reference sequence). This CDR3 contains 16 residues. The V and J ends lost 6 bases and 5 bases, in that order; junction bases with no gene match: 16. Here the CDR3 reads CSAGPYLLAGRNEQYF. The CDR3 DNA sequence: TGCAGTGCGGGTCCCTATTTACTAGCGGGAAGGAACGAGCAGTACTTC.

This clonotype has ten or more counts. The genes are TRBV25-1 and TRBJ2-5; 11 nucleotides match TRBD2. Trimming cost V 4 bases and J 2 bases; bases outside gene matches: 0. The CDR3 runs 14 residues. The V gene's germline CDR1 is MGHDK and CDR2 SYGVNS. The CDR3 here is CASSGLAGQETQYF. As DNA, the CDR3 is TGTGCCAGCAGTGGACTAGCGGGACAAGAGACCCAGTACTTC.

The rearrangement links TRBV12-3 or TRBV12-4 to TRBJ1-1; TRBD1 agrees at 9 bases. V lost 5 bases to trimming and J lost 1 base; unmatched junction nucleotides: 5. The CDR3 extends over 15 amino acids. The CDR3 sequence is CASSPRGQGNTEAFF. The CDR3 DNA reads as TGTGCCAGCAGTCCAAGGGGACAGGGGAACACTGAAGCTTTCTTT.

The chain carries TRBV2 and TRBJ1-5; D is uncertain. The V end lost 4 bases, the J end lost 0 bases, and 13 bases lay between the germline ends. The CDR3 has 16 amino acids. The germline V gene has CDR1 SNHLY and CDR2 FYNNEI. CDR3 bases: TGTGCCAGCAGTGGACACCAGGCGTATAGCAATCAGCCCCAGCATTTT. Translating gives CASSGHQAYSNQPQHF.

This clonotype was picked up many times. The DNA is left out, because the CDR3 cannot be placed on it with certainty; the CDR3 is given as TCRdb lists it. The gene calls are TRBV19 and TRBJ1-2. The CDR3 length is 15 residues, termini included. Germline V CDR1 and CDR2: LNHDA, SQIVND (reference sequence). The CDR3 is CASSILATTNYGYTF.

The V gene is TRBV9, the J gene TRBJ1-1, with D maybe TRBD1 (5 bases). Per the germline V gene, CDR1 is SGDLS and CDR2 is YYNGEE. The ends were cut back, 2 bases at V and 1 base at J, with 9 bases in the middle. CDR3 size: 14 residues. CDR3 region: CASSVATANTEAFF. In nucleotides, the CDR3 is TGTGCCAGCAGCGTGGCGACAGCGAACACTGAAGCTTTCTTT.

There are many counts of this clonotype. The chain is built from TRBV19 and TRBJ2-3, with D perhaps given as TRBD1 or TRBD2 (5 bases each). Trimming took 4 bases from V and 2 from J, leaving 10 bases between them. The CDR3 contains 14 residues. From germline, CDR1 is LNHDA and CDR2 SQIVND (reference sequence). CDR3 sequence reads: CASSTAGTTDTQYF. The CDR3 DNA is TGTGCCAGTAGTACCGCAGGGACCACAGATACGCAGTATTTT.

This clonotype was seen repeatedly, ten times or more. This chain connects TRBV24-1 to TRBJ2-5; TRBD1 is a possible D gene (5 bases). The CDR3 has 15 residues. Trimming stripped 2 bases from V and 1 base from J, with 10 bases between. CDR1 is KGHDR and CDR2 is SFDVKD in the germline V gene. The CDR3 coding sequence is TGTGCCACCAGTGATTCCACAGGTCCCCAAGAGACCCAGTACTTC. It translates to CATSDSTGPQETQYF.